A single sample gave rise to the 27 T cell receptor beta chains below, sequenced in a study of cytomegalovirus exposure and HLA in healthy donors. TCRdb's copy holds only in-frame clones and misses some; the assay was immunoSEQ multiplex PCR. The sample lists about 120,000 clones; less than 90% were seen once. The sample was PBMCs. The receptors originated from a man between 18 and 29 years old in good health and CMV-seropositive.

This clone was observed a single time. The chain joins TRBV18 to TRBJ1-1; TRBD1 is a possible D gene (5 bases). The V gene lost 3 bases and the J gene lost 2 bases, with 7 bases spanning the gap. The CDR3 has 13 residues. Per germline, CDR1 KGHSH and CDR2 LQKENI. The CDR3 spells CASSPQGNTEAFF. Here the CDR3 DNA reads TGTGCCAGCTCACCGCAGGGAAACACTGAAGCTTTCTTT.

This sequence joins TRBV7-9 and TRBJ1-5; perhaps TRBD1 as D (5 bases). V was trimmed by 10 bases and J by 5 bases, leaving 18 bases between them. Germline lookup yields CDR1 SEHNR and CDR2 FQNEAQ (reference sequence). The length of the CDR3 is 14 residues. CDR3 sequence: CAIPVGGVDQPQHF. The CDR3 DNA is TGTGCCATCCCGGTCGGAGGGGTGGATCAGCCCCAGCATTTT.

The rearrangement links TRBV6-1 to TRBJ2-2; 9 positions agree with TRBD2. The CDR3 spans 14 residues. V lost 4 bases to trimming and J lost 5 bases; unmatched junction nucleotides: 2. CDR1 is MNHNS, CDR2 SASEGT, per germline. CDR3 nucleotide sequence: TGTGCCAGCAGTGGACTAGCGGATACCGGGGAGCTGTTTTTT. Protein sequence: CASSGLADTGELFF.

The chain recombines TRBV6-4 with TRBJ2-1; 11 nucleotides align to TRBD2. This CDR3 spans 15 amino acids. Germline V gene sequence: CDR1 MRHNA, CDR2 SNTAGT. V gave up 0 bases and J gave up 8 bases; unmatched junction bases: 3. This CDR3 is CASSDSATSGDEQFF. In nucleotides, the CDR3 is TGTGCCAGCAGTGACTCGGCGACTAGCGGGGATGAGCAGTTCTTC.

V usage is TRBV7-9 and J usage is TRBJ2-1, with 9 bases aligning to TRBD1. Germline V gene sequence: CDR1 SEHNR, CDR2 FQNEAQ (reference sequence). Trimming removed 5 bases from V and 3 bases from J; junction bases left unmatched: 5. The CDR3 runs to 15 residues. CDR3 DNA sequence: TGTGCCAGCAGCCGGACAGGGGAGATCTACAATGAGCAGTTCTTC. Its translation: CASSRTGEIYNEQFF.

This clone appeared a single time. The V call is TRBV27, the J call TRBJ2-2; D is possibly TRBD1 (6 bases). The CDR3 totals 15 residues. Trimming removed 4 bases from V and 3 bases from J, with 12 bases in between. Germline V gene sequence: CDR1 MNHEY, CDR2 SMNVEV (reference sequence). The CDR3 region is CASSSVQGHTGELFF. CDR3 coding DNA: TGTGCCAGCAGTTCGGTACAGGGACACACCGGGGAGCTGTTTTTT.

The chain recombines TRBV6-1 with TRBJ1-5, with 8 bases that match TRBD1. The V gene end was trimmed by 5 bases and the J gene end by 2 bases; junction bases not matched to a gene: 5. This CDR3 has 15 residues. CDR1 is MNHNS, CDR2 SASEGT, per germline. The CDR3 DNA reads TGTGCCAGCAGTCGGACAGGGTCAGGCAATCAGCCCCAGCATTTT. Protein sequence: CASSRTGSGNQPQHF.

The genes are TRBV27 and TRBJ2-2; 8 bases align to TRBD2. The trim removed 8 bases at V and 7 bases at J, leaving 9 bases unmatched. The germline gives CDR1 MNHEY, CDR2 SMNVEV (reference sequence). The CDR3 covers 14 residues. CDR3 sequence (DNA): TGTGCCAGCTTTAAAATCGGGGGGGGCGGGGAGCTGTTTTTT. As protein: CASFKIGGGGELFF.

The V call is TRBV2, the J call TRBJ1-5; no reliable D call. Trimming removed 8 bases from V and 0 bases from J, with 14 bases in between. CDR1 is SNHLY and CDR2 is FYNNEI in the germline V gene. CDR3 length: 15 amino acids. In nucleotides, the CDR3 is TGTGCCAGCTCTAACATGGGAGGTAGCAATCAGCCCCAGCATTTT. This codes for CASSNMGGSNQPQHF.

V and J are TRBV5-5 and TRBJ1-1; perhaps TRBD1 as D (5 bases). V lost 3 bases to trimming and J lost 0 bases, with 9 bases between them. Germline V gene lookup returns CDR1 SGHKS and CDR2 YYEKEE (reference sequence). This CDR3 is built from 14 residues. CDR3 DNA sequence: TGTGCCAGCAGCTCGACAGCTATGAACACTGAAGCTTTCTTT. As protein: CASSSTAMNTEAFF.

V and J are TRBV4-2 and TRBJ1-2, with 10 bases matching TRBD1. The V gene end was trimmed by 1 base and the J gene end by 5 bases; junction bases not matched to a gene: 13. Germline V lookup: CDR1 LGHNA, CDR2 YNFKEQ. This CDR3 spans 18 amino acids. In nucleotides, the CDR3 is TGTGCCAGCAGCCAAGTTGTGAAGGCCGACAGGGGGCCATATGGCTACACCTTC. Its protein product is CASSQVVKADRGPYGYTF.

This clone was counted between two and nine times. V is TRBV27 and J is TRBJ1-5; D is perhaps TRBD1 (6 bases). Germline assignment: CDR1 MNHEY and CDR2 SMNVEV (reference sequence). V lost 2 bases and J 7 bases, leaving 9 bases between the germline ends. This CDR3 region has 13 residues. The DNA for the CDR3 is TGTGCCAGCAGTTTAGGAAGGGGGCAGCCCCAGCATTTT. The encoded protein is CASSLGRGQPQHF.

The rearrangement uses TRBV2 and TRBJ1-5, with D possibly matching TRBD1 (5 bases). Germline lookup yields CDR1 SNHLY and CDR2 FYNNEI. V lost 5 bases to trimming and J lost 1 base, with 9 bases between them. The CDR3 covers 14 residues. CDR3 loop: CASSYDSSNQPQHF. CDR3 coding DNA: TGTGCCAGCAGTTATGACAGCAGCAATCAGCCCCAGCATTTT.

CDR3 coding DNA: TGCGCCAGCAGCCAAGATGCGGGTCCTGGAAACACCATATATTTT. Translating it yields CASSQDAGPGNTIYF. V usage is TRBV4-1 and J usage is TRBJ1-3, with D unclear. With 0 bases removed from V and 2 bases from J, the gap between germline ends came to 8 bases. CDR3 size: 15 residues. Germline V gene data show CDR1 as MGHRA and CDR2 as YSYEKL.

The rearrangement joins TRBV15 to TRBJ2-7; D may be TRBD2 (5 bases). Per germline, CDR1 LNHNV and CDR2 YYDKDF (reference sequence). The CDR3 length is 14 residues. Trimming removed 0 bases from V and 4 bases from J, with 10 bases in between. CDR3 in DNA: TGTGCCACCAGCAGAGATGAGGGTTTATACGAGCAGTACTTC. Translation: CATSRDEGLYEQYF.

The chain recombines TRBV6-5 with TRBJ2-1, with 7 bases matching TRBD1. Per the germline V gene, CDR1 is MNHEY and CDR2 is SVGAGI. The CDR3 is 13 amino acids. V gave up 4 bases and J gave up 4 bases; unmatched junction bases: 1. In DNA form, the CDR3 reads TGTGCCAGCAGTTCGGGACAGTACAATGAGCAGTTCTTC. Its translation is CASSSGQYNEQFF.

The chain links TRBV7-9 to TRBJ1-2, with D hard to call. Per the germline V gene, CDR1 is SEHNR and CDR2 is FQNEAQ (reference sequence). V shed 2 bases and J shed 2 bases, with 9 bases lying between them. This CDR3 spans 14 amino acids. CDR3 protein: CASSLPGGNYGYTF. DNA for the CDR3: TGTGCCAGCAGCTTACCGGGCGGGAACTATGGCTACACCTTC.

Points on this clone: This sample includes further DNA sequences coding for the same CDR3. CDR3 nucleotide sequence: TGTGCCAGCGGACGGGGAAATTCACCCCTCCACTTT. This codes for CASGRGNSPLHF. J is TRBJ1-6 and V is TRBV6-1; D unclear. V lost 8 bases and J lost 7, with 9 bases in between. The CDR3 runs to 12 residues. Germline V CDR1 and CDR2: MNHNS, SASEGT.

This clone was recorded only once. V gene TRBV4-1 combines with J gene TRBJ2-2, with 11 bases lining up with TRBD1. Germline V gene lookup returns CDR1 MGHRA and CDR2 YSYEKL. CDR3 length equals 16 residues. V lost 4 bases, J lost 6 bases, and 7 bases stayed unmatched. DNA of the CDR3: TGCGCCAGCAGCCTCGGACAGGGGGCAATGTCCGGGGAGCTGTTTTTT. It codes for CASSLGQGAMSGELFF.

This chain connects TRBV28 to TRBJ2-3; 7 bases are a match to TRBD1. Looked up from germline, CDR1 is MDHEN and CDR2 is SYDVKM. The CDR3 totals 14 residues. V lost 6 bases to trimming and J lost 2 bases; unmatched junction nucleotides: 5. The CDR3 region has the DNA TGTGCCAGCAGCCCACAGGGGTCCACAGATACGCAGTATTTT. This translates into CASSPQGSTDTQYF.

The chain carries TRBV27 and TRBJ2-7, with TRBD1 as a possible D gene (6 bases). The length of the CDR3 is 18 residues. Germline-derived CDR1 and CDR2 are MNHEY and SMNVEV (reference sequence). V lost 5 bases and J 0 bases, leaving 23 bases between the germline ends. CDR3 in amino acids: CASSHLSSGQTSSYEQYF. The DNA for the CDR3 is TGTGCCAGCAGTCATCTTTCCTCCGGACAGACCAGCTCCTACGAGCAGTACTTC.

The rearrangement links TRBV5-4 to TRBJ2-1; maybe TRBD2 (6 bases). V was trimmed by 2 bases and J by 5 bases, leaving 11 bases between them. This CDR3 contains 14 residues. Germline V CDR1 and CDR2: SGHNT, YYREEE (reference sequence). The CDR3 coding sequence is TGTGCCAGCAGCTTCGTTACGGGGGACAATGAGCAGTTCTTC. Its translation is CASSFVTGDNEQFF.

The chain joins TRBV4-3 to TRBJ1-4; no firm D call. Germline V gene data show CDR1 as LGHNA and CDR2 as YSLEER. The CDR3 runs to 14 residues. Trimming removed 0 bases at V and 4 bases at J, with 6 bases between. CDR3 coding DNA: TGCGCCAGCAGCCAAGATAAGCATAATGAAAAACTGTTTTTT. Residues: CASSQDKHNEKLFF.

This clone was counted between two and nine times. The rearrangement links TRBV2 to TRBJ1-1; D remains ambiguous. Germline CDR1 and CDR2: SNHLY and FYNNEI. This CDR3 spans 13 amino acids. Trimming removed 1 base from V and 7 bases from J, with 10 bases in between. In DNA form, the CDR3 reads TGTGCCAGCAGTGAAGATGTTGGGCGTGAAGCTTTCTTT. It encodes CASSEDVGREAFF.

The chain combines TRBV4-1 with TRBJ2-5; D might be TRBD1 (5 bases). The CDR3 sequence is 13 residues long. Trimming removed 6 bases at V and 1 base at J, with 9 bases between. Germline loops: CDR1 MGHRA, CDR2 YSYEKL. The DNA of the CDR3 is TGCGCCAGCAGTAGACAGCCCCAAGAGACCCAGTACTTC. Translating gives CASSRQPQETQYF.

This chain links TRBV27 with TRBJ1-1; D remains ambiguous. Germline-derived CDR1 and CDR2 are MNHEY and SMNVEV (reference sequence). With 6 bases removed from V and 6 bases from J, the gap between germline ends came to 20 bases. This CDR3 region has 15 residues. The CDR3 nucleotides are TGTGCCAGCAGAAGGGTTGTGGAGACTAGGGCTGAAGCTTTCTTT. This translates into CASRRVVETRAEAFF.

For the CDR3, the DNA is TGTGCCAGCAGCGAAGACAGGGGGAACACTGAAGCTTTCTTT. Its translation: CASSEDRGNTEAFF. The chain combines TRBV5-4 with TRBJ1-1; TRBD1 matches 8 bases. This CDR3 is 14 amino acids long. The V gene's germline CDR1 is SGHNT and CDR2 YYREEE (reference sequence). V trimming: 4 bases; J trimming: 1 base; junction bases outside the gene matches: 3.